A selection of T cell receptor beta chains follows, all from one sample in a study of Ad26.COV2.S vaccination and SARS-CoV-2 variants. Generated by immunoSEQ multiplex PCR, the TCRdb table keeps only in-frame clones and is missing some. The sample contains 450,000 to 550,000 clones, 80% to 90% of which appear only once. Material: peripheral blood, obtained in a trial of Ad26.COV2.S vaccine versus placebo. These receptors all stem from a person aged 18-65 years who received the Ad26.COV2.S COVID-19 vaccine or a placebo. The conserved cysteine and the conserved F or W are not part of the CDR3 here. Fields, in order: V gene, CDR3 length, clone size, J gene, CDR3 protein. The listing skips clone size in some rows; elsewhere it reads once, few, many or a size class.

V: TRBV7-9; length: 14; size: -; J: TRBJ2-1; CDR3: ASSRDRQRRYNEQF
V: TRBV19; length: 13; size: -; J: TRBJ2-1; CDR3: ASSPLSGPLGEQF
V: TRBV7-8; length: 13; size: -; J: TRBJ2-7; CDR3: ASSLDRGLPYEQY
V: TRBV30; length: 11; size: -; J: TRBJ1-1; CDR3: AWSPNGPTPAF
V: TRBV6-5; length: 14; size: -; J: TRBJ1-3; CDR3: ASSYSNSYSGNTIY
V: TRBV28; length: 11; size: -; J: TRBJ2-4; CDR3: ASMGTGKNIQY
V: TRBV11-1; length: 10; size: -; J: TRBJ1-3; CDR3: ASSLSRNTIY
V: TRBV6-6; length: 14; size: -; J: TRBJ1-5; CDR3: ASSGEGVRRNQPQH
V: TRBV19; length: 16; size: once; J: TRBJ2-1; CDR3: ASSLGTGVTPRLNEQF
V: TRBV29-1; length: 12; size: once; J: TRBJ2-1; CDR3: SVVLLAGVGEQF
V: TRBV6-6; length: 11; size: -; J: TRBJ2-7; CDR3: ASTEGHFYEQY
V: TRBV7-9; length: 14; size: once; J: TRBJ2-5; CDR3: ASSLITGTSGETQY
V: TRBV7-2; length: 14; size: -; J: TRBJ1-5; CDR3: ASSSRGAPGNQPQH
V: TRBV25-1; length: 14; size: -; J: TRBJ2-2; CDR3: ASSELAQGATGELF
V: TRBV5-1; length: 10; size: -; J: TRBJ1-2; CDR3: ASSEGAYGYT
V: TRBV5-6; length: 12; size: -; J: TRBJ1-2; CDR3: ASSSAATNYGYT
V: TRBV19; length: 10; size: -; J: TRBJ2-1; CDR3: ASSRGYNEQF
V: TRBV3-1/TRBV3-2; length: 15; size: -; J: TRBJ1-2; CDR3: ASSQGRGAGWNYGYT
V: TRBV28; length: 11; size: -; J: TRBJ2-5; CDR3: ASSLGGLAEPY
V: TRBV27; length: 12; size: -; J: TRBJ2-7; CDR3: ASRDTGRTYEQY
V: TRBV29-1; length: 11; size: few; J: TRBJ1-5; CDR3: SVSRGSNQPQH
V: TRBV18; length: 11; size: -; J: TRBJ2-7; CDR3: ASSQDRNYEQY
V: TRBV29-1; length: 11; size: -; J: TRBJ1-2; CDR3: SVERQERYGYT
V: TRBV25-1; length: 13; size: -; J: TRBJ2-1; CDR3: ASSPIATSYNEQF
V: TRBV19; length: 15; size: -; J: TRBJ1-2; CDR3: ASSIGRILTSNYGYT
V: TRBV10-2; length: 11; size: -; J: TRBJ2-7; CDR3: ASSSGGSYEQY
V: TRBV19; length: 13; size: -; J: TRBJ2-1; CDR3: ASRTPGGPLNEQF
V: TRBV9; length: 13; size: -; J: TRBJ1-1; CDR3: ASSVARTDNTEAF
V: TRBV5-5; length: 13; size: -; J: TRBJ1-2; CDR3: ASSPRTGVDYGYT
V: TRBV4-3; length: 14; size: -; J: TRBJ2-6; CDR3: ASSQVTGAGANVLT
V: TRBV6-5; length: 10; size: -; J: TRBJ1-5; CDR3: ATGQGFQPQH
V: TRBV3-1/TRBV3-2; length: 12; size: -; J: TRBJ1-4; CDR3: ASSQVIPDEKLF
V: TRBV6-5; length: 13; size: -; J: TRBJ2-1; CDR3: ASSRVSGAYNEQF
V: TRBV27; length: 11; size: -; J: TRBJ2-3; CDR3: ASSSHDPPTQY
V: TRBV19; length: 12; size: -; J: TRBJ1-2; CDR3: ASSWYRGDHGYT
V: TRBV7-2; length: 12; size: once; J: TRBJ2-2; CDR3: ASSLDANTGELF
V: TRBV7-8; length: 14; size: -; J: TRBJ2-7; CDR3: ASSPTRQGAGNEQY
V: TRBV6-5; length: 10; size: once; J: TRBJ2-5; CDR3: ASSSSRETQY
V: TRBV7-7; length: 14; size: -; J: TRBJ2-7; CDR3: ASSLAAGTSEYEQY
V: TRBV11-2; length: 11; size: few; J: TRBJ2-2; CDR3: ASSSAWTGELF
V: TRBV15; length: 10; size: once; J: TRBJ2-1; CDR3: ATGPVLVEQF
V: TRBV28; length: 12; size: -; J: TRBJ2-7; CDR3: ASLAGGLGYEQY
V: TRBV7-9; length: 15; size: -; J: TRBJ2-5; CDR3: ASSLLWTSGAEETQY
V: TRBV28; length: 8; size: few; J: TRBJ2-1; CDR3: ASNGQGMF
V: TRBV19; length: 14; size: -; J: TRBJ2-7; CDR3: ASSIASGPLSYEQY
V: TRBV7-2; length: 11; size: -; J: TRBJ2-2; CDR3: ASSLGGAGELF
V: TRBV11-1; length: 12; size: -; J: TRBJ2-7; CDR3: ASRRTGGPYEQY